Listed below are T cell receptor beta chains from one sample, sequenced in a study of blood T cell repertoires in COVID-19. Data came from immunoSEQ multiplex PCR; TCRdb stores just in-frame clones and leaves some out. The repertoire holds roughly 260,000 clones, with roughly 89% as singletons. Sequencing used PBMCs or T cells enriched from blood (not recorded which). These receptors were collected from a woman aged 25 to 39 with acute COVID-19. CDR3s include the opening cysteine and the closing phenylalanine or tryptophan.

v_call	j_call	cdr3_aa
TRBV6-5	TRBJ1-1	CASQGLLDTEAFF
TRBV7-9	TRBJ2-1	CASSLRRGSYNEQFF
TRBV6-1	TRBJ1-5	CASSEALGGAYSNQPQHF
TRBV29-1	TRBJ2-6	CSVESSGDGHSGANVLTF
TRBV7-2	TRBJ1-2	CASSPRRGQSYGYTF
TRBV7-9	TRBJ1-2	CASSYDRLPGYTF
TRBV5-6	TRBJ1-1	CASSLEGQGDTEAFF
TRBV6-5	TRBJ1-3	CASSTNRVIGNTIYF
TRBV27	TRBJ2-1	CASSLVPGPGGEQFF
TRBV24-1	TRBJ2-7	CATSRRMSRQGVEREQYF
TRBV3-1/TRBV3-2	TRBJ2-2	CASSGRGDFQLFF
TRBV6-5	TRBJ1-5	CATQTGLHQPQHF